Included here is one TCR beta chain sequence, with context. Its specificity is not known. These data are taken from a study of cytomegalovirus exposure and HLA in healthy donors. Study results and caveats: Apparent HLA restriction characterized most CMV-associated TCR beta chains in a later analysis. As was reported, the classifier diagnosed cytomegalovirus status with high specificity and sensitivity.

The study ran its PCR with 60 Vbeta and 13 Jbeta primers. Assay used: immunoSEQ multiplex PCR; TCRdb lists only in-frame clones, some missing. The table lists 240,000 or so clones, roughly 87% of them singletons, with over 5% in the top ten. V lost 1 base, J lost 0 bases, and 4 bases stayed unmatched. This CDR3 is built from 16 residues. Germline V gene lookup returns CDR1 LGHNA and CDR2 YSLEER. This clonotype originated in a woman aged 35 to 49 in good health and CMV-seropositive. Sequencing input: PBMCs. This chain joins TRBV4-3 and TRBJ1-2; 8 bases map to TRBD1. CDR3 in DNA: TGCGCCAGCAGCCAAGTCCCGACAGGGGCTAACTATGGCTACACCTTC. Translating it yields CASSQVPTGANYGYTF.